The T cell receptor (beta chain) under discussion was sequenced for a study of T cell repertoires in cytomegalovirus infection. Germline V lookup: CDR1 MNHEY, CDR2 SMNVEV (reference sequence). The length of the CDR3 is 14 residues. J lost 5 bases, V lost 8 bases, and 11 bases had no gene match. Regarding the study as a whole: HLA-C-restricted, CMV-specific TCR beta clonotypes were dominant ex vivo.

TCRdb recomputed calls from the reads with MiXCR, one row per CDR3 protein. The top ten hold roughly 35% of the sample, which has 100,000 to 150,000 distinct CDR3 sequences, 20% to 30% seen once. In the case of this clonotype: No antigen is known for it.

V and J are TRBV27 and TRBJ1-2, with TRBD1 matching over 7 bases. This clonotype was sampled from a human donor in good health (CMV status not recorded). Some clones in this sample may be carry-over from other donors' samples. Material for sequencing was PBMCs, sequenced either directly or after in vitro stimulation (not recorded which). Here the CDR3 DNA reads TGTGCCAGCGCTTGGGACAGAGGCACTTATGGCTACACCTTC. Amino acids: CASAWDRGTYGYTF.